This entry features one T cell receptor (beta chain) sequence. Trimming stripped 3 bases from V and 5 bases from J, with 10 bases between. This CDR3 is 13 amino acids long. Per germline, CDR1 KGHSY and CDR2 FQNENV. These data belong to a study of blood T cell repertoires in COVID-19. Across the study: Samples taken during acute and convalescent COVID-19 were collected in the United States, Italy and Spain.

Assay: immunoSEQ multiplex PCR; the TCRdb copy retains only in-frame clones and omits some. The top ten clones hold roughly 12% of a sample with tens of thousands of clones, approximately 78% of them seen once. Sequences were obtained from peripheral blood. This receptor was identified in a man of 80 years or more with acute or convalescent COVID-19. V and J are TRBV16 and TRBJ1-1; no clear D. The CDR3 bases are TGTGCCAGCAGCCAGTTGAGGGAAACTGAAGCTTTCTTT. It encodes CASSQLRETEAFF.